This T cell receptor (beta chain) was sequenced during a study of tumor and adjacent non-tumor tissue in lung cancer (dated 2018 in TCRdb). With respect to the entire study: The cohort included 12 adenocarcinoma, 2 squamous cell carcinoma and 1 small cell lung cancer patients. The roughly 15 patients were aged about 31 to 85 years, included around ten men and 5 women, and had TNM stage I to III disease. Using bulk TCRbeta repertoires from under 18 lung cancer patients, the study set lung tumor tissue side by side with matched distant non-tumor lung tissue. For each patient, one tumor sample and one normal lung sample were taken, giving approximately 33 paired specimens that underwent TCRbeta CDR3 sequencing. Sequencing produced 130 million or so productive TCRbeta reads in total, an average of about 4 million reads per sample. Study-wide findings and limitations: Tumor tissue showed significantly greater TCR diversity (inverse Simpson) than normal lung tissue (approximately 400 vs 170, P = 0.0075, Mann-Whitney U test). The sequencing platform is not named in the methods, and unique molecular identifiers are not mentioned. Younger patients had significantly higher TCR diversity, and higher tumor TCR diversity was associated with shorter overall and disease-free survival. The top 100 clones made up a significantly larger cumulative share of the repertoire in normal lung than in tumor tissue. Only roughly 15 patients were in the cohort, and the authors stated that larger samples and more detailed clinical data are needed. Because peripheral blood was not sequenced, the blood TCRbeta repertoires of the lung cancer patients in the study went unexamined.

As for this clonotype: The antigen it recognizes is unknown. A junction boundary mismatches the germline segment, possibly from a read error.

Sequences DFQATT (CDR1) and SNEGSKA (CDR2) are obtained from the germline V gene (reference sequence). CDR3 length: 16 amino acids, cysteine to phenylalanine. Kept here is only the CDR3 DNA, which spans 48 bases and is read in frame from base 1. RNA was extracted from bulk unsorted tissue and checked for quality with a NanoDrop ND-1000 and an Agilent 2100. Newly diagnosed lung cancer patients without prior chemotherapy who had been admitted for thoracic surgery in China between August and November 2014 were enrolled as donors. Anyone who had undergone radiotherapy or chemotherapy before, or who had another cancer at the same time, was left out of the study. Pieces of surgical tissue measuring roughly 1-2.2 cm3 were kept in RNAlater solution and held at -80 degrees C until needed. Preparation of the library involved multiplex PCR. The sample was run on an Illumina HiSeq 2500. TCRbeta libraries were built by three rounds of nested PCR using primers (Table S4), following protocols modified from ARM-PCR. PCR products of 200-500 bp were gel-excised and purified with the QIAquick gel extraction kit before sequencing. The authors processed their data as follows. Reads were cleaned with Trimmomatic, merged with FLASH into complete CDR3 sequences, and assigned to V(D)J germline segments with MiTCR. Clonal diversity was calculated as the inverse Simpson's index using VDJtools. In-frame sequences without a premature stop codon were defined as productive reads. TCRdb reanalyzed the raw reads on its own, using fastp at Q25 for trimming and MiXCR for clone calling, and kept in-frame beta chains. Rows merge per CDR3 protein into single entries with the most common DNA and genes. TCRdb, not the authors, supplied the V and J calls. The sample profile shows 95,000 to 150,000 distinct CDR3 sequences; 66% of them were found once. 9.5% to 15% of the sample is taken by the ten largest.

Sequencing used lung tumor tissue. Recombination joined TRBV20-1 with TRBJ2-3, with 11 bases matching TRBD1. The receptor's source is a man aged 25 to 40 with non-small cell lung cancer. The nucleotides read TGCGGTGCTAGAAGTCCGGGGGACAGGGGGAGGTTGGAGCAGTATTTT. Its protein is CGARSPGDRGRLEQYF.